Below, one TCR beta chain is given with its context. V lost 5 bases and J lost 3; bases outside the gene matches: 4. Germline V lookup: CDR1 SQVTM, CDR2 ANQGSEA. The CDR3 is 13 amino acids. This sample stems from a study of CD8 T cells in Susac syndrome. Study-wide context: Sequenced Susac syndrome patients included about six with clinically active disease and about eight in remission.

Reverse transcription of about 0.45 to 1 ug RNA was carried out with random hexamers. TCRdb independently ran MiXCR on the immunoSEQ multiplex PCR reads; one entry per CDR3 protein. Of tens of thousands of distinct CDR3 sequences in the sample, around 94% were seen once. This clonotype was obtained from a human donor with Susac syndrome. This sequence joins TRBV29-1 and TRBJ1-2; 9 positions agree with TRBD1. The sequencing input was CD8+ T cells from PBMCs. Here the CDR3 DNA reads TGCAGCGTTACAGGGGGCGCCGACTATGGCTACACCTTC. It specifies CSVTGGADYGYTF.